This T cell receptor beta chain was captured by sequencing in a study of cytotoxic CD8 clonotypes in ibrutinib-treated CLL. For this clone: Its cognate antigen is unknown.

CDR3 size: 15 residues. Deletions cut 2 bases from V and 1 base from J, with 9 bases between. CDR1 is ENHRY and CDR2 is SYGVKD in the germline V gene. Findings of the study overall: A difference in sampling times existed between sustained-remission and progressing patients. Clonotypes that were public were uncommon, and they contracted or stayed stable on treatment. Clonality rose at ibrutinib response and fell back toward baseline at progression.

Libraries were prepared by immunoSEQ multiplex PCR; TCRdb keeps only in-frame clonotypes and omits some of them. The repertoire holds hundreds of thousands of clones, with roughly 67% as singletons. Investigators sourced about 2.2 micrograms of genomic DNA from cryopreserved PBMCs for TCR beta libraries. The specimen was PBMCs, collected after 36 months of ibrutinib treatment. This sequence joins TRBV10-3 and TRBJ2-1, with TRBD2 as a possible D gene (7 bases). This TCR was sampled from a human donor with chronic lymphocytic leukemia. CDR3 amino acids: CAISEGGASYNEQFF. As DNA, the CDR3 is TGTGCCATCAGTGAGGGGGGGGCGTCCTACAATGAGCAGTTCTTC.